These 30 T cell receptor beta chains share one sample of origin, sequenced in a study of blood T cells in healthy people across ages. The authors ran a second PCR of roughly 6 to 11 cycles using a sample-barcoded 5' primer and a J-beta primer mix. TCRdb fed the 5' RACE reads into MiXCR, producing one record per CDR3 protein. The sample yields about 2 million distinct CDR3 sequences, about 50% seen once. Sequenced: blood. These receptors were taken from a woman aged 40-49 years in good health.

This chain's CDR3 is CAISERDSNNSPLHF. DNA for the CDR3: TGTGCCATCAGTGAACGGGACAGCAATAATTCACCCCTCCACTTT. The chain couples TRBV10-3 to TRBJ1-6; 7 bases align to TRBD1. The CDR3 is 15 amino acids. The ends lost 3 bases at V and 5 bases at J; junction bases unmatched: 4. The germline gives CDR1 ENHRY, CDR2 SYGVKD.

The J gene is TRBJ2-1, the V gene TRBV27; a possible D gene is TRBD1 (7 bases). The ends were cut back, 5 bases at V and 13 bases at J, with 12 bases in the middle. CDR3 length: 11 amino acids. Germline CDR1 MNHEY, CDR2 SMNVEV (reference sequence). The CDR3 DNA follows: TGTGCCAGCAGTGCGGGACAGCACCAGTTCTTC. It is translated as CASSAGQHQFF.

V usage is TRBV27 and J usage is TRBJ2-5, with D possibly being TRBD1 or TRBD2 (7 bases each). The germline V and J ends were trimmed by 2 bases and 1 base, with 17 bases remaining between them. This CDR3 spans 17 amino acids. From germline, CDR1 is MNHEY and CDR2 SMNVEV (reference sequence). The CDR3 DNA reads as TGTGCCAGCAGTTTAAGGGGGCTAGCGGAAATCCAAGAGACCCAGTACTTC. Protein sequence: CASSLRGLAEIQETQYF.

The genes are TRBV20-1 and TRBJ1-1; D might be TRBD1 (5 bases). The CDR3 runs 13 residues. Germline assignment: CDR1 DFQATT and CDR2 SNEGSKA (reference sequence). The V end was cut by 6 bases, the J end by 1 base, with 12 bases between. The DNA for the CDR3 is TGCAGTGCCCCGGGACGGGAGAACACTGAAGCTTTCTTT. Its protein is CSAPGRENTEAFF.

This clonotype came up a few times. The chain recombines TRBV28 with TRBJ2-7, with 8 positions matching TRBD2. Trimming cost V 6 bases and J 4 bases; bases outside gene matches: 8. The germline gives CDR1 MDHEN, CDR2 SYDVKM. CDR3 length: 14 residues. CDR3: CASRRTSTSYEQYF. Written as DNA, the CDR3 is TGTGCCAGCAGACGGACTAGCACTAGTTACGAGCAGTACTTC.

The chain recombines TRBV28 with TRBJ1-2; the D is unclear. Deletions cut 7 bases from V and 3 bases from J, with 15 bases between. CDR3 length: 14 residues. CDR1 MDHEN and CDR2 SYDVKM come from the germline V gene. The chain's CDR3 is CASTLRQRDYGYTF. The DNA of the CDR3 is TGTGCCAGCACCTTGCGTCAACGAGACTATGGCTACACCTTC.

This clonotype has a handful of counts. The chain uses TRBV7-2 and TRBJ2-5; 10 nucleotides line up with TRBD2. This CDR3 is built from 17 residues. The trim removed 2 bases at V and 5 bases at J, leaving 11 bases unmatched. The germline V gene encodes CDR1 SGHTA and CDR2 FQGNSA. The CDR3 DNA sequence: TGTGCCAGCAGCTTACTCGGCGAGCGGGGGGGCATGGAGACCCAGTACTTC. Translated: CASSLLGERGGMETQYF.

The gene calls are TRBV2 and TRBJ2-1, with D possibly being TRBD1 (7 bases). Germline V gene data show CDR1 as SNHLY and CDR2 as FYNNEI. This CDR3 region has 15 residues. Trimming shortened V by 6 bases and J by 5 bases, and 17 bases separated the two germline ends. Here the CDR3 reads CASRQGGPLNNEQFF. CDR3 DNA: TGTGCCAGCAGGCAGGGGGGTCCCTTAAACAATGAGCAGTTCTTC.

This clonotype was found a few times. V usage is TRBV29-1 and J usage is TRBJ2-1; 16 nucleotides line up with TRBD2. CDR3 size: 18 residues. Trimming removed 6 bases from V and 4 bases from J; junction bases left unmatched: 12. Germline values: CDR1 SQVTM, CDR2 ANQGSEA. The CDR3 nucleotides are TGCAGCGTCGAGGGACTAGCGGGGGGGCTTAGCCATTACAATGAGCAGTTCTTC. It specifies CSVEGLAGGLSHYNEQFF.

The chain employs TRBV12-3 or TRBV12-4 and TRBJ2-1, with 7 bases aligning to TRBD2. The V and J ends lost 5 bases and 13 bases, in that order; junction bases with no gene match: 14. CDR3 length: 14 residues. CDR3 nucleotides: TGTGCCAGCAGTCCCCTGGGGGGGGGAGAGACCCAGTTCTTC. Residues: CASSPLGGGETQFF.

A few counts support this clonotype. The V and J genes are TRBV5-6 and TRBJ1-2, with 8 nucleotides matching TRBD1. The CDR3 length is 16 residues. The V gene end was trimmed by 4 bases and the J gene end by 5 bases; junction bases not matched to a gene: 13. Germline CDR1 and CDR2: SGHDT and YYEEEE. CDR3 sequence: CASSLENRGDGYGYTF. CDR3 in DNA: TGTGCCAGCAGCCTTGAAAACAGGGGGGACGGATATGGCTACACCTTC.

This clonotype turned up a few times. This chain uses TRBV12-3 or TRBV12-4 with TRBJ1-5; D gene ambiguous. Deletions cut 6 bases from V and 0 bases from J, with 27 bases between. This CDR3 spans 20 amino acids. The CDR3, as DNA: TGTGCCAGCAGCCGGGAGGGTGTAGGGCGGCGAATTTATAGCAATCAGCCCCAGCATTTT. As protein: CASSREGVGRRIYSNQPQHF.

The chain has TRBV6-6 and TRBJ1-5, with 7 bases matching TRBD1. CDR1 is MNHNY, CDR2 SVGAGI, per germline (reference sequence). The length of the CDR3 is 14 residues. V shed 2 bases and J 6 bases; nucleotides not matched to a gene: 4. CDR3 bases: TGTGCCAGCAGTTACGACAGGGAGGGTCAGCCCCAGCATTTT. Protein product: CASSYDREGQPQHF.

This clonotype has a handful of counts. The rearrangement links TRBV6-1 to TRBJ2-7; D may be TRBD1 (6 bases). CDR3 size: 13 residues. Germline CDR1 reads MNHNS; CDR2 reads SASEGT. Trimming stripped 8 bases from V and 0 bases from J, with 11 bases between. The CDR3 nucleotides are TGTGCCAGCGGGGACATCCTCTCCTACGAGCAGTACTTC. Translating it yields CASGDILSYEQYF.

This clonotype was observed a handful of times. V usage is TRBV15 and J usage is TRBJ2-5; 8 bases map to TRBD1. CDR3 size: 17 residues. V was pared by 0 bases and J by 2 bases, with 8 bases of the junction left unmatched. The V gene's germline CDR1 is LNHNV and CDR2 YYDKDF (reference sequence). CDR3 sequence reads: CATSRDRQGRGQETQYF. The CDR3 coding sequence is TGTGCCACCAGCAGAGACCGACAGGGGAGAGGGCAAGAGACCCAGTACTTC.

The V call is TRBV18, the J call TRBJ2-5; D is uncertain. Trimming removed 8 bases at V and 0 bases at J, with 7 bases between. Germline CDR1 reads KGHSH; CDR2 reads LQKENI. The CDR3 is 12 residues long. CDR3 in DNA: TGTGCCAGCGCACGAGACCAAGAGACCCAGTACTTC. It encodes CASARDQETQYF.

J is TRBJ2-3 and V is TRBV15; a weak D match, TRBD1 (5 bases). Germline V CDR1 and CDR2: LNHNV, YYDKDF (reference sequence). This CDR3 has 15 amino acids. The V and J ends lost 5 bases and 4 bases respectively, with 16 bases between them. The CDR3 here is CATSYPDVRADTQYF. CDR3 nucleotide sequence: TGTGCCACCAGCTATCCCGATGTCAGGGCAGATACGCAGTATTTT.

The chain carries TRBV3-1 and TRBJ2-4, with D unclear. Germline values: CDR1 LGHDT, CDR2 YNNKEL (reference sequence). The V end was cut by 3 bases, the J end by 2 bases, with 11 bases between. The CDR3 sequence is 15 residues long. CDR3 sequence: CASSQARPTKNIQYF. DNA of the CDR3: TGTGCCAGCAGCCAGGCCCGGCCCACCAAAAACATTCAGTACTTC.

The chain joins TRBV6-6 to TRBJ2-7; 7 bases match TRBD1. CDR3 length: 14 residues. Germline V CDR1 and CDR2: MNHNY, SVGAGI (reference sequence). Germline trimming cut 2 bases from V and 2 bases from J; bases unmatched to any gene: 3. DNA of the CDR3: TGTGCCAGCAGTTACGGGGACAGTACCTACGAGCAGTACTTC. Encoded protein: CASSYGDSTYEQYF.

The chain employs TRBV5-1 and TRBJ2-5; D may be TRBD1 (5 bases). The V gene lost 8 bases and the J gene lost 0 bases, with 14 bases spanning the gap. The CDR3 consists of 14 residues. CDR1 SGHRS and CDR2 YFSETQ come from the germline V gene. CDR3 DNA sequence: TGCGCCAGTTCCCCGACAGCGAACCAAGAGACCCAGTACTTC. Protein sequence: CASSPTANQETQYF.

This chain connects TRBV27 to TRBJ1-6; 7 bases are a match to TRBD1. J was trimmed by 7 bases and V by 2 bases; bases with no gene match: 14. This CDR3 has 18 residues. Germline lookup yields CDR1 MNHEY and CDR2 SMNVEV (reference sequence). In DNA, the CDR3 is TGTGCCAGCAGTTTAAGGGGACAGAGATTTAATAACAATTCACCCCTCCACTTT. It is translated as CASSLRGQRFNNNSPLHF.

This clonotype was counted between two and nine times. The V gene is TRBV4-3, the J gene TRBJ1-2, with D unresolved. CDR3 length: 15 residues. Deletions cut 3 bases from V and 0 bases from J, with 11 bases between. Germline CDR1 reads LGHNA; CDR2 reads YSLEER. The DNA of the CDR3 is TGCGCCAGCAGCCAGGCTGATGAAGCTAACTATGGCTACACCTTC. It encodes CASSQADEANYGYTF.

The chain couples TRBV4-3 to TRBJ1-2; D may be TRBD1 (6 bases). There are 16 residues in the CDR3. In germline, CDR1 is LGHNA, CDR2 YSLEER. V lost 0 bases to trimming and J lost 5 bases, with 16 bases between them. The DNA for the CDR3 is TGCGCCAGCAGCCAAGATAATACAGGGTCTTCGTATGGCTACACCTTC. It encodes CASSQDNTGSSYGYTF.

The V gene is TRBV27, the J gene TRBJ2-3; tentatively, D is TRBD1 (6 bases). The CDR3 has 15 residues. The germline V gene has CDR1 MNHEY and CDR2 SMNVEV (reference sequence). V dropped 3 bases and J dropped 2 bases, with 12 bases sitting between them. The CDR3 DNA follows: TGTGCCAGCAGTTTTGCAGGGGCACCCACAGATACGCAGTATTTT. Translating gives CASSFAGAPTDTQYF.

The J gene is TRBJ2-4, the V gene TRBV3-1; possible D gene TRBD2, 7 bases. The J call could be wrong; TRBJ2-7 is a better fit for the DNA end. Germline loops: CDR1 LGHDT, CDR2 YNNKEL (reference sequence). The CDR3 consists of 15 residues. CDR3 sequence reads: CASRKGGGSLGEQYF. The CDR3 DNA is TGTGCCAGCAGGAAAGGGGGGGGATCGCTCGGCGAGCAGTACTTC.

V gene TRBV6-2 or TRBV6-3 combines with J gene TRBJ2-5; D unresolved. CDR1 and CDR2 (germline): MNHEY, SVGEGT. V lost 2 bases and J lost 0, with 13 bases in between. This CDR3 has 16 residues. In DNA, the CDR3 is TGTGCCAGCAGTTACCGCGCTGTTTTCGACCAAGAGACCCAGTACTTC. This codes for CASSYRAVFDQETQYF.

This chain joins TRBV6-6 and TRBJ2-7, with 9 positions matching TRBD1. Germline V gives CDR1 MNHNY, CDR2 SVGAGI (reference sequence). Losses at the gene ends were 3 bases for V and 7 bases for J; bases not matched to a gene: 10. The CDR3 loop spans 15 amino acids. CDR3 bases: TGTGCCAGCAGTTATGGCGGGACAGGGAGGGTGGAGCAGTACTTC. Translated: CASSYGGTGRVEQYF.

This chain connects TRBV28 to TRBJ1-2, with D unclear. Germline V gene lookup returns CDR1 MDHEN and CDR2 SYDVKM. With 10 bases removed from V and 5 bases from J, the gap between germline ends came to 17 bases. The length of the CDR3 is 13 residues. CDR3 in DNA: TGTGCCACCTCAACACCAGACCTTTATGGCTACACCTTC. Translating gives CATSTPDLYGYTF.

To note about this clonotype: This sequence may be a read error, since a much larger clone differs from it by one base. The genes are TRBV29-1 and TRBJ2-7; D assignment may be TRBD1 or TRBD2 (5 bases each). The germline V and J ends were trimmed by 1 base and 2 bases, with 6 bases remaining between them. CDR1 is SQVTM, CDR2 ANQGSEA, per germline. CDR3 length: 12 residues. The CDR3 region has the DNA TGCAGCGTTGAAGGGGACGCCTACGAGCAGTACTTC. Protein: CSVEGDAYEQYF.

The chain uses TRBV15 and TRBJ2-5; a weak D match, TRBD1 (5 bases). The CDR3 extends over 13 amino acids. V gave up 1 base and J gave up 3 bases, with 6 bases separating them. Germline CDR1 LNHNV, CDR2 YYDKDF (reference sequence). CDR3 coding DNA: TGTGCCACCAGCAGAGCCAGGGAAGAGACCCAGTACTTC. This translates into CATSRAREETQYF. The complete variable domain, with remaining parts taken from reference TRBV15 and TRBJ2-5, reads DAMVIQNPRYQVTQFGKPVTLSCSQTLNHNVMYWYQQKSSQAPKLLFHYYDKDFNNEADTPDNFQSRRPNTSFCFLDIRSPGLGDTAMYLCATSRAREETQYFGPGTRLLVL.